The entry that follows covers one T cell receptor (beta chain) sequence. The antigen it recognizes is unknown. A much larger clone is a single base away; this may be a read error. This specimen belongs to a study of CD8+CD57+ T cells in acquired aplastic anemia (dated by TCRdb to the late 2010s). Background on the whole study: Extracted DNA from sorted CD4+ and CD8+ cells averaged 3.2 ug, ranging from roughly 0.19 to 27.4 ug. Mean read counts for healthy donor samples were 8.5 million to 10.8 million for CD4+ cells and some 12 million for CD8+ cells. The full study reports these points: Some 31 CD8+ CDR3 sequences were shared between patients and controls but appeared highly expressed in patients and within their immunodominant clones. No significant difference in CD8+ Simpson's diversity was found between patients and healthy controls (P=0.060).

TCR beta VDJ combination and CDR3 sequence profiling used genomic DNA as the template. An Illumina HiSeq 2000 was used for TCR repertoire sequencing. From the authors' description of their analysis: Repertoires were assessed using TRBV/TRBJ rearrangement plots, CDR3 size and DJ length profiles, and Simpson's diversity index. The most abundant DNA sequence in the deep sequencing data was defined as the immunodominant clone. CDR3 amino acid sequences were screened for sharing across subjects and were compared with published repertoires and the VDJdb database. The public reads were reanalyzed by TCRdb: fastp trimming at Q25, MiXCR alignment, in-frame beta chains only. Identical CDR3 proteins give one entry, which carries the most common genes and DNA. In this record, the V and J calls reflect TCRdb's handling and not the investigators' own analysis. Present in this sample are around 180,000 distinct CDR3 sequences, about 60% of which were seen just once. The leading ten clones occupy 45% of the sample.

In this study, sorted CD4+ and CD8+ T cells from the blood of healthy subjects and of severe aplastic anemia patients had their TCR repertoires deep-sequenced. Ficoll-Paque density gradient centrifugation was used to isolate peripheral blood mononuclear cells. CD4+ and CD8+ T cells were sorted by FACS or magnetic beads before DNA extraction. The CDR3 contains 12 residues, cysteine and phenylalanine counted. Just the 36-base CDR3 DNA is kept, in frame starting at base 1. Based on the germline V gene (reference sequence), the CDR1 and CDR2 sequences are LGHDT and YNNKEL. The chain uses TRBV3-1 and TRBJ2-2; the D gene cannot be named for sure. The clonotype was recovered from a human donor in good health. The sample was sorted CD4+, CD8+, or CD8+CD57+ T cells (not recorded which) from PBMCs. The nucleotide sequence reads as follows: TGTGCCAGCAGGCAAGAAACCGGGGAGCTGTTTTTT. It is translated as CASRQETGELFF. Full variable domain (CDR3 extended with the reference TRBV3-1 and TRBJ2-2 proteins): DTAVSQTPKYLVTQMGNDKSIKCEQNLGHDTMYWYKQDSKKFLKIMFSYNNKELIINETVPNRFSPKSPDKAHLNLHINSLELGDSAVYFCASRQETGELFFGEGSRLTVL.